This passage covers 8 T cell receptor beta chains from one sample sequenced in a study of lymphopenia after photon versus proton radiotherapy. Sequencing was performed with immunoSEQ multiplex PCR; in TCRdb, only in-frame clones are kept and a portion is missing. The sample has 15,000 or so clones, around 85% seen once; the top ten hold 45% to 60%. The specimen was peripheral blood, collected from a patient treated with proton-based radiotherapy. These receptors came from a woman aged 55-75 years with cholangiocarcinoma. Some clones in this sample may be carry-over from other donors' samples.

This chain links TRBV25-1 with TRBJ2-3; tentative D call: TRBD2 (6 bases). CDR1 and CDR2 (germline): MGHDK, SYGVNS. This CDR3 region has 13 residues. Trimming shortened V by 7 bases and J by 2 bases, and 10 bases separated the two germline ends. The CDR3 reads CASKGLSTDTQYF. The CDR3 coding sequence is TGTGCCAGCAAGGGACTTTCCACAGATACGCAGTATTTT.

V gene TRBV2 combines with J gene TRBJ2-2; no reliable D call. The V end was cut by 2 bases, the J end by 8 bases, with 12 bases between. This CDR3 comprises 14 residues. The germline CDR1 and CDR2 sequences are SNHLY and FYNNEI. The CDR3 nucleotides are TGTGCCAGCAGTGAACGGACGGGCACGGGGGAGCTGTTTTTT. It is translated as CASSERTGTGELFF.

This clone has only one observation. This chain uses TRBV6-4 with TRBJ2-7; D is ambiguous. Germline CDR1 is MRHNA and CDR2 is SNTAGT. The CDR3 contains 15 residues. V was clipped by 9 bases and J by 3 bases, with 21 bases between them. The CDR3 loop reads CASRLRQPLRYEQYF. CDR3 nucleotide sequence: TGTGCCAGTAGACTTAGGCAGCCTCTCCGCTACGAGCAGTACTTC.

This rearrangement joins TRBV5-4 to TRBJ1-2; TRBD1 matches 7 bases. There are 15 residues in the CDR3. V was clipped by 1 base and J by 3 bases; unmatched bases: 6. Germline CDR1 SGHNT, CDR2 YYREEE (reference sequence). CDR3 sequence reads: CASSLRDSLYYGYTF. The CDR3 DNA is TGTGCCAGCAGCTTGCGGGACAGCCTTTACTATGGCTACACCTTC.

The chain links TRBV2 to TRBJ1-1; D is possibly TRBD1 (6 bases). The length of the CDR3 is 15 residues. Trimming shortened V by 0 bases and J by 7 bases, and 15 bases separated the two germline ends. CDR1 and CDR2 (germline): SNHLY, FYNNEI. In DNA form, the CDR3 reads TGTGCCAGCAGTGAAGCTGAGCAGGGGTGGGTTGAAGCTTTCTTT. It encodes CASSEAEQGWVEAFF.

This chain connects TRBV5-1 to TRBJ2-1; 9 bases match TRBD2. The CDR3 is made up of 15 amino acids. From germline, CDR1 is SGHRS and CDR2 YFSETQ. Unmatched junction bases numbered 7, after V lost 0 bases and J lost 9 bases. The CDR3 DNA is TGCGCCAGCAGCTTGGTTGTTAGCGGGAGCAGTGAGCAGTTCTTC. It translates to CASSLVVSGSSEQFF. Supplemented by reference TRBV5-1 and TRBJ2-1, the full variable domain reads KAGVTQTPRYLIKTRGQQVTLSCSPISGHRSVSWYQQTPGQGLQFLFEYFSETQRNKGNFPGRFSGRQFSNSRSEMNVSTLELGDSALYLCASSLVVSGSSEQFFGPGTRLTVL.

This chain connects TRBV5-1 to TRBJ1-1, with D possibly matching TRBD1 (6 bases). The CDR3 is 19 amino acids. Trimming took off 3 bases at V and 0 bases at J, with 24 bases between the two ends. Per germline, CDR1 SGHRS and CDR2 YFSETQ. Here the CDR3 reads CASSSYETNKQGMNTEAFF. The DNA for the CDR3 is TGCGCCAGCAGCTCGTACGAAACGAATAAACAGGGCATGAACACTGAAGCTTTCTTT.

This clone has only one observation. The CDR3 is CASSYSQAVQPQHF. The CDR3 bases are TGTGCCAGCAGTTATTCGCAGGCAGTTCAGCCCCAGCATTTT. This chain uses TRBV6-6 with TRBJ1-5; no reliable D call. This CDR3 has 14 residues. V lost 3 bases, J lost 6 bases, and 12 bases lay in between. From germline, CDR1 is MNHNY and CDR2 SVGAGI (reference sequence).